This entry lists 28 T cell receptor beta chains sequenced from one sample in a study of blood T cell repertoires in COVID-19 (dated by TCRdb to 2020 to 2022). Library construction relied on the immunoSEQ multiplex PCR assay. As stored in TCRdb, this immuneACCESS dataset retains in-frame rearrangements with V and J assigned. A fraction of the clones does not appear; measured against another copy, unresolved V genes explain less than half of the discrepancy, and the remainder lacks a known reason. The sample table lists over 150,000 clones, approximately 88% of them with a count of one. Clones ranked in the top ten supply 6% to 7% of the sample. Sequencing was carried out using peripheral blood. These receptor sequences come from a woman aged 35 to 49 with COVID-19, enrolled during active disease.

The chain joins TRBV19 to TRBJ1-3; D possibly corresponds to TRBD1 (6 bases). Deletions cut 10 bases from V and 5 bases from J, with 12 bases between. The germline CDR1 and CDR2 sequences are LNHDA and SQIVND (reference sequence). The CDR3 is made up of 12 amino acids. CDR3 sequence reads: CATADRRNTIYF. DNA of the CDR3: TGTGCCACCGCGGACAGAAGAAACACCATATATTTT.

This chain uses TRBV6-4 with TRBJ1-6; 8 bases fit TRBD1. The V gene's germline CDR1 is MRHNA and CDR2 SNTAGT. CDR3 size: 17 residues. J lost 10 bases, V lost 2 bases, and 13 bases had no gene match. The CDR3 protein is CASSDGKGGQGPSPLHF. The CDR3 coding sequence is TGTGCCAGCAGTGACGGGAAGGGAGGACAGGGACCGTCACCCCTCCACTTT.

The chain joins TRBV6-1 to TRBJ2-1, with D perhaps TRBD1 (7 bases). Germline-derived CDR1 and CDR2 are MNHNS and SASEGT. This CDR3 is built from 16 residues. The V and J ends lost 3 bases and 0 bases respectively, with 12 bases between them. CDR3 amino acids: CASSDGGGPSYNEQFF. The CDR3 region has the DNA TGTGCCAGCAGTGATGGAGGGGGCCCCTCCTACAATGAGCAGTTCTTC.

The chain links TRBV14 to TRBJ1-3; 7 bases map to TRBD1. Germline CDR1 and CDR2: SGHDN and FVKESK. This CDR3 has 16 amino acids. Unmatched junction bases numbered 6, after V lost 4 bases and J lost 0 bases. Here the CDR3 reads CASSRGQAYSGNTIYF. In DNA form, the CDR3 reads TGTGCCAGCAGCCGCGGACAGGCCTACTCTGGAAACACCATATATTTT. Drawing the rest from reference TRBV14 and TRBJ1-3, the complete variable domain is EAGVTQFPSHSVIEKGQTVTLRCDPISGHDNLYWYRRVMGKEIKFLLHFVKESKQDESGMPNNRFLAERTGGTYSTLKVQPAELEDSGVYFCASSRGQAYSGNTIYFGEGSWLTVV.

Of note for this clone: At one of its ends the junction is not consistent with the germline gene, which may arise from a read error. V and J are TRBV20-1 and TRBJ2-7, with D perhaps matching TRBD1 (5 bases). The CDR3 runs to 11 residues. From germline, CDR1 is DFQATT and CDR2 SNEGSKA (reference sequence). For the CDR3, the DNA is TGCAGTGCGGAGACAGCGCCCCACCCGGACTTC. This gives the protein CSAETAPHPDF.

The V and J genes are TRBV5-4 and TRBJ2-3; D call uncertain. The CDR3 consists of 12 residues. V was pared by 0 bases and J by 8 bases, with 7 bases between. Germline V CDR1 and CDR2: SGHNT, YYREEE (reference sequence). CDR3 bases: TGTGCCAGCAGCTTGGTTCTCGGTACGCAGTATTTT. The encoded protein is CASSLVLGTQYF.

This clone was seen ten or more times. The CDR3 region has the DNA TGTGCTAGTGGTTTTGGGTGGGAGGCTTTCTTT. This gives the protein CASGFGWEAFF. This chain links TRBV12-5 with TRBJ1-1, with no clear D. V lost 3 bases to trimming and J lost 11 bases, with 10 bases between them. The V gene's germline CDR1 is LGHNT and CDR2 FRNRAP. This CDR3 contains 11 residues.

This clone was seen a few times. The chain uses TRBV6-1 and TRBJ1-1, with 7 bases matching TRBD1. Unmatched junction bases numbered 9, after V lost 3 bases and J lost 11 bases. Germline CDR1 MNHNS, CDR2 SASEGT. This CDR3 region has 13 residues. The CDR3 region has the DNA TGTGCCAGCAGTGACCAACAGGGGATGGGTGCTTTCTTT. Residues: CASSDQQGMGAFF.

The chain carries TRBV2 and TRBJ2-6; 7 nucleotides match TRBD1. In germline, CDR1 is SNHLY, CDR2 FYNNEI. V was clipped by 8 bases and J by 2 bases; unmatched bases: 3. The CDR3 extends over 14 amino acids. The CDR3 reads CASGTVTGANVLTF. The CDR3 bases are TGTGCCAGCGGGACAGTCACTGGGGCCAACGTCCTGACTTTC.

This chain uses TRBV27 with TRBJ1-5, with 7 bases fitting TRBD1. The CDR3 spans 15 residues. Germline V gives CDR1 MNHEY, CDR2 SMNVEV (reference sequence). V shed 5 bases and J 4 bases; nucleotides not matched to a gene: 8. The CDR3 spells CASSGAWTGNQPQHF. Here the CDR3 DNA reads TGTGCCAGCAGTGGGGCCTGGACAGGTAATCAGCCCCAGCATTTT.

This clone appeared once. The chain recombines TRBV5-1 with TRBJ1-2; TRBD1 agrees at 8 bases. This CDR3 is built from 13 residues. Germline assignment: CDR1 SGHRS and CDR2 YFSETQ. With V trimmed by 7 bases and J by 2 bases, 4 bases remained unmatched. In DNA form, the CDR3 reads TGCGCCAGCGCACAGGGGGTCAACTATGGCTACACCTTC. Residues: CASAQGVNYGYTF.

The rearrangement links TRBV11-2 to TRBJ1-3; D is ambiguous. V was trimmed by 5 bases and J by 0 bases, leaving 5 bases between them. The CDR3 contains 13 residues. The V gene's germline CDR1 is SGHAT and CDR2 FQNNGV. CDR3 nucleotides: TGTGCCAGCAGCCCCAGCTCTGGAAACACCATATATTTT. Translation: CASSPSSGNTIYF.

The J gene is TRBJ1-2, the V gene TRBV6-1; TRBD1 matches at 8 bases. Germline V gives CDR1 MNHNS, CDR2 SASEGT. The trim removed 2 bases at V and 8 bases at J, leaving 10 bases unmatched. The CDR3 has 15 residues. The CDR3 region has the DNA TGTGCCAGCAGTGAATTAATCCAGGGGGCTAACGGCTACACCTTC. Its translation is CASSELIQGANGYTF.

The V call is TRBV29-1, the J call TRBJ2-1; 11 bases agree with TRBD1. Germline V gene sequence: CDR1 SQVTM, CDR2 ANQGSEA. J was trimmed by 7 bases and V by 7 bases; bases with no gene match: 12. CDR3 length: 15 amino acids. The DNA of the CDR3 is TGCAGCGAGCGTGTTAGGGGGGACAGGGGGAATGAGCAGTTCTTC. Translation gives CSERVRGDRGNEQFF.

This sequence joins TRBV14 and TRBJ2-3, with TRBD2 as a possible D gene (5 bases). This CDR3 is 15 amino acids long. Deletions cut 4 bases from V and 4 bases from J, with 15 bases between. CDR1 is SGHDN, CDR2 FVKESK, per germline. CDR3 nucleotide sequence: TGTGCCAGCAGCCCCTCAGCGGTCGTACCAGATACGCAGTATTTT. Its translation is CASSPSAVVPDTQYF.

This chain links TRBV9 with TRBJ2-1; 9 bases map to TRBD2. The CDR3 has 16 residues. CDR1 is SGDLS and CDR2 is YYNGEE in the germline V gene. With V trimmed by 0 bases and J by 4 bases, 5 bases remained unmatched. The CDR3 region has the DNA TGTGCCAGCAGCGTAGATGATAGCGGGAGTTACAATGAGCAGTTCTTC. Translated, it gives CASSVDDSGSYNEQFF.

The rearrangement joins TRBV28 to TRBJ2-1, with 8 nucleotides matching TRBD1. CDR1 MDHEN and CDR2 SYDVKM come from the germline V gene. The CDR3 has 17 amino acids. J gave up 7 bases and V 5 bases, and 16 bases lay outside the gene matches. DNA for the CDR3: TGTGCCAGCAGTAAAGATCAGGGGGCTCGGAGGTGGAATGAGCAGTTCTTC. Translating gives CASSKDQGARRWNEQFF.

Turning to this clone: This sample includes further DNA sequences coding for the same CDR3. The V and J genes are TRBV19 and TRBJ1-5; the match to TRBD1 covers 9 bases. CDR1 is LNHDA and CDR2 is SQIVND in the germline V gene (reference sequence). This CDR3 spans 14 amino acids. Germline trimming cut 5 bases from V and 5 bases from J; bases unmatched to any gene: 4. The CDR3 nucleotides read TGTGCCAGTAGTCTATGGACAGGGGATCAGCCCCAGCATTTT. Its protein product is CASSLWTGDQPQHF.

This chain uses TRBV11-2 with TRBJ1-6; TRBD1 is a possible D gene (6 bases). Trimming stripped 3 bases from V and 9 bases from J, with 12 bases between. CDR3 length equals 14 residues. Germline V gene lookup returns CDR1 SGHAT and CDR2 FQNNGV. This CDR3 is CASSFTGLSSPLHF. The CDR3 DNA reads as TGTGCCAGCAGCTTCACAGGGCTCAGTTCACCCCTCCACTTT.

The rearrangement uses TRBV19 and TRBJ1-5; possible D gene TRBD1, 6 bases. Germline V gene sequence: CDR1 LNHDA, CDR2 SQIVND (reference sequence). The CDR3 runs 13 residues. V dropped 6 bases and J dropped 10 bases, with 16 bases sitting between them. The CDR3 region has the DNA TGTGCCAGTAGCTTCCGGGACACTTTACCCCAGCATTTT. Its protein product is CASSFRDTLPQHF.

The rearrangement joins TRBV24-1 to TRBJ2-1, with 8 bases aligning to TRBD1. This CDR3 has 15 amino acids. Germline V gene sequence: CDR1 KGHDR, CDR2 SFDVKD. J lost 7 bases, V lost 7 bases, and 11 bases had no gene match. Here the CDR3 reads CATSSWTGFLNEQFF. CDR3 in DNA: TGTGCCACCAGCTCCTGGACAGGGTTTTTGAATGAGCAGTTCTTC.

This chain links TRBV30 with TRBJ1-4; D gene ambiguous. The germline V gene has CDR1 GTSNPN and CDR2 SVGIG (reference sequence). V was pared by 3 bases and J by 6 bases, with 17 bases between. The CDR3 has 15 residues. CDR3 DNA: TGTGCCTGGAGGGGTGGCACGACATCAGATGAAAAACTGTTTTTT. It yields the protein CAWRGGTTSDEKLFF.

This chain joins TRBV10-3 and TRBJ2-2; 16 positions agree with TRBD2. The V segment lost 6 bases and the J segment 5 bases; nucleotides outside the gene matches: 12. Germline CDR1 reads ENHRY; CDR2 reads SYGVKD. The CDR3 totals 19 residues. CDR3: CAISPLPGLAGGGTGELFF. Here the CDR3 DNA reads TGTGCCATCAGCCCCCTCCCGGGACTAGCGGGGGGGGGAACCGGGGAGCTGTTTTTT.

The chain couples TRBV5-6 to TRBJ2-5; TRBD2 matches at 11 bases. CDR1 SGHDT and CDR2 YYEEEE come from the germline V gene. J lost 5 bases, V lost 3 bases, and 9 bases had no gene match. This CDR3 is built from 16 residues. The CDR3 DNA reads as TGTGCCAGCAGCTGGGTAGCGGGAGGGCCGGGGGAGACCCAGTACTTC. Translation: CASSWVAGGPGETQYF.

This rearrangement joins TRBV6-2 or TRBV6-3 to TRBJ2-7; maybe TRBD2 (6 bases). This CDR3 has 13 residues. Germline V gene lookup returns CDR1 MNHEY and CDR2 SVGEGT. V gave up 2 bases and J gave up 6 bases, with 11 bases separating them. The DNA for the CDR3 is TGTGCCAGCAGTTACGGGACTGTGGGCGAGCAGTACTTC. As protein: CASSYGTVGEQYF.

This clone was counted a few times. This chain uses TRBV2 with TRBJ1-5; the match to TRBD1 covers 7 bases. Germline values: CDR1 SNHLY, CDR2 FYNNEI. V trimming: 3 bases; J trimming: 2 bases; junction bases outside the gene matches: 4. CDR3 length equals 15 residues. The DNA of the CDR3 is TGTGCCAGCAGTGAGTGGCAGGGGGGCAATCAGCCCCAGCATTTT. Amino acids: CASSEWQGGNQPQHF. The whole variable domain, remainder taken from reference TRBV2 and TRBJ1-5, is EPEVTQTPSHQVTQMGQEVILRCVPISNHLYFYWYRQILGQKVEFLVSFYNNEISEKSEIFDDQFSVERPDGSNFTLKIRSTKLEDSAMYFCASSEWQGGNQPQHFGDGTRLSIL.

This clone came up once. Other DNA sequences within the sample encode an identical CDR3. The chain carries TRBV18 and TRBJ2-6; TRBD1 matches at 8 bases. CDR1 and CDR2 from the germline V gene are KGHSH and LQKENI. The V segment lost 6 bases and the J segment 2 bases; nucleotides outside the gene matches: 21. CDR3 length: 21 residues. The CDR3 region is CASSPNSGTGNLGAGANVLTF. The CDR3, as DNA: TGTGCCAGCTCGCCTAATTCCGGGACAGGCAATCTAGGGGCTGGGGCCAACGTCCTGACTTTC.

The J gene is TRBJ1-1, the V gene TRBV29-1, with D hard to call. From germline, CDR1 is SQVTM and CDR2 ANQGSEA. Between the trimmed V and J ends, which lost 7 bases and 11 bases, there was a span of 17 bases. The CDR3 is 11 residues long. Here the CDR3 DNA reads TGCAGCGCCGAGAAGGGAGTGGAGGCTTTCTTT. This gives the protein CSAEKGVEAFF.